These 23 T cell receptor beta chains came from one sample sequenced in a study of blood T cell repertoires in COVID-19. TCRdb's table, derived via immunoSEQ multiplex PCR, lists solely in-frame clones and lacks some. The repertoire has around 300,000 clones, approximately 92% of them found once; the top ten carry about 1.1%. Input material: PBMCs or T cells enriched from blood (not recorded which). The receptors were sampled from a young woman who had recovered from COVID-19.

This clone was counted a single time. The chain employs TRBV27 and TRBJ1-2, with D maybe TRBD1 (6 bases). The CDR3 contains 14 residues. Trimming cost V 6 bases and J 3 bases, with 14 bases left between them. Per the germline V gene, CDR1 is MNHEY and CDR2 is SMNVEV (reference sequence). CDR3 coding DNA: TGTGCCAGCAGATCCCTGGACAGAGACTATGGCTACACCTTC. It codes for CASRSLDRDYGYTF.

In DNA, the CDR3 is TGTGCCAGCAGTGAAGCACAGCGGGACAGGGATTTCAATGAGCAGTTCTTC. Amino acid sequence: CASSEAQRDRDFNEQFF. The chain has TRBV2 and TRBJ2-1; 9 bases map to TRBD1. V trimming: 0 bases; J trimming: 6 bases; junction bases outside the gene matches: 9. The germline CDR1 and CDR2 sequences are SNHLY and FYNNEI. There are 17 residues in the CDR3.

The chain employs TRBV30 and TRBJ1-5, with D unresolved. The CDR3 spans 14 residues. Germline V gives CDR1 GTSNPN, CDR2 SVGIG (reference sequence). V dropped 3 bases and J dropped 4 bases, with 13 bases sitting between them. The CDR3 DNA is TGTGCCTGGAGCCTGACTGGAGGAAATCAGCCCCAGCATTTT. It specifies CAWSLTGGNQPQHF.

V gene TRBV4-3 combines with J gene TRBJ2-1; TRBD2 aligns across 9 bases. The V and J ends lost 4 bases and 10 bases, in that order; junction bases with no gene match: 11. The germline gives CDR1 LGHNA, CDR2 YSLEER. The CDR3 length is 15 residues. The CDR3 is CASSPDPLAGYEQFF. The CDR3 coding sequence is TGCGCCAGCAGCCCCGACCCTCTAGCGGGATACGAGCAGTTCTTC.

This chain links TRBV12-3 or TRBV12-4 with TRBJ2-3; 9 bases are shared with TRBD2. The CDR3 has 11 amino acids. V lost 6 bases and J lost 11; bases outside the gene matches: 3. CDR3 DNA: TGTGCCAGCAGCCAGCGGGGGGAGCAGTATTTT. Residues: CASSQRGEQYF.

The chain employs TRBV5-1 and TRBJ2-7; no clear D gene. Germline CDR1 SGHRS, CDR2 YFSETQ. The V gene lost 0 bases and the J gene lost 4 bases, with 17 bases spanning the gap. The CDR3 extends over 16 amino acids. CDR3 amino acids: CASSLERNQFFYEQYF. The CDR3 coding sequence is TGCGCCAGCAGCTTGGAGAGGAACCAGTTTTTTTACGAGCAGTACTTC.

V gene TRBV6-4 combines with J gene TRBJ2-6; possibly TRBD1 for D (5 bases). Germline V lookup: CDR1 MRHNA, CDR2 SNTAGT. V was trimmed by 3 bases and J by 2 bases, leaving 5 bases between them. CDR3 size: 14 residues. CDR3 amino acids: CASSEGAGANVLTF. Written as DNA, the CDR3 is TGTGCCAGCAGTGAAGGGGCTGGGGCCAACGTCCTGACTTTC.

This sequence joins TRBV11-3 and TRBJ2-3; 9 bases match TRBD2. CDR1 is SGHNT, CDR2 YENEEA, per germline. V lost 3 bases, J lost 0 bases, and 1 base stayed unmatched. The CDR3 runs to 15 residues. The CDR3 region has the DNA TGTGCCAGCAGCTTGACTAGCGGAAGCACAGATACGCAGTATTTT. Translation gives CASSLTSGSTDTQYF.

The chain joins TRBV10-2 to TRBJ2-1, with unresolved D. The CDR3 is 13 amino acids. Deletions cut 3 bases from V and 8 bases from J, with 11 bases between. From germline, CDR1 is WSHSY and CDR2 SAAADI. This chain's CDR3 is CASSERVGDEQFF. CDR3 DNA: TGCGCCAGCAGTGAACGGGTAGGCGATGAGCAGTTCTTC.

The chain recombines TRBV4-2 with TRBJ2-1, with D unclear. V was cut by 0 bases and J by 0 bases, with 12 bases left in between. This CDR3 has 17 residues. Per germline, CDR1 LGHNA and CDR2 YNFKEQ. The CDR3 here is CASSQEPGSASYNEQFF. The CDR3 coding sequence is TGTGCCAGCAGCCAAGAACCCGGGTCAGCCTCCTACAATGAGCAGTTCTTC.

V gene TRBV28 combines with J gene TRBJ2-1; 14 nucleotides match TRBD2. CDR1 is MDHEN and CDR2 is SYDVKM in the germline V gene. Germline trimming cut 7 bases from V and 4 bases from J; bases unmatched to any gene: 6. CDR3 size: 16 residues. The CDR3: CASNSGTSGRYNEQFF. The CDR3 DNA reads as TGTGCCAGCAACTCCGGGACTAGCGGGAGATACAATGAGCAGTTCTTC.

The rearrangement joins TRBV27 to TRBJ2-1; TRBD1 matches 10 bases. The CDR3 extends over 18 amino acids. The V and J ends lost 0 bases and 7 bases, in that order; junction bases with no gene match: 12. Germline V gives CDR1 MNHEY, CDR2 SMNVEV (reference sequence). The CDR3 nucleotides are TGTGCCAGCAGTTTATCCGCTTATTCCGGGACAGGGGTTAATGAGCAGTTCTTC. The encoded protein is CASSLSAYSGTGVNEQFF.

The chain links TRBV7-9 to TRBJ2-2; 8 bases agree with TRBD1. Trimming took 5 bases from V and 2 from J; bases not matched to a gene: 10. Germline assignment: CDR1 SEHNR and CDR2 FQNEAQ (reference sequence). The CDR3 length is 17 residues. The chain's CDR3 is CASSQTGARENTGELFF. CDR3 nucleotide sequence: TGTGCCAGCAGCCAGACAGGGGCTCGGGAAAACACCGGGGAGCTGTTTTTT.

J is TRBJ2-1 and V is TRBV3-1 (or the pseudogene TRBV3-2); TRBD1 aligns across 9 bases. Per the germline V gene, CDR1 is LGHDT and CDR2 is YNNKEL (reference sequence). This CDR3 region has 13 residues. The trim removed 7 bases at V and 12 bases at J, leaving 10 bases unmatched. CDR3 loop: CASKGTGRKVQFF. In DNA form, the CDR3 reads TGTGCCAGCAAAGGGACAGGGAGGAAAGTGCAGTTCTTC.

The chain carries TRBV5-8 and TRBJ2-1, with 12 bases identical to TRBD2. CDR3 length: 19 amino acids. V shed 4 bases, J shed 0 bases, and the junction held 11 bases outside the gene matches. Germline CDR1 is SGHTS and CDR2 is YDEGEE. CDR3 in DNA: TGTGCCAGCAGCGGATCCGGGACTAGCGGGTTGAGCTCCTACAATGAGCAGTTCTTC. Protein sequence: CASSGSGTSGLSSYNEQFF.

The chain uses TRBV18 and TRBJ1-1, with D tentatively TRBD1 (5 bases). Germline V gene lookup returns CDR1 KGHSH and CDR2 LQKENI. This CDR3 comprises 14 residues. The germline V and J ends were trimmed by 4 bases and 1 base, with 10 bases remaining between them. CDR3: CASSLYDRNTEAFF. The DNA of the CDR3 is TGTGCCAGCTCACTTTACGACAGGAACACTGAAGCTTTCTTT.

The rearrangement joins TRBV2 to TRBJ2-7; 7 nucleotides align to TRBD2. This CDR3 region has 15 residues. Unmatched junction bases numbered 10, after V lost 1 base and J lost 7 bases. Germline CDR1 and CDR2: SNHLY and FYNNEI. The CDR3 region has the DNA TGTGCCAGCAGTGAAGGGGGCGGGAGAGTAGAGGAGCAGTACTTC. Translation gives CASSEGGGRVEEQYF.

The gene calls are TRBV4-3 and TRBJ2-1; the D gene is possibly TRBD2 (6 bases). The V and J ends lost 0 bases and 2 bases respectively, with 8 bases between them. Germline-derived CDR1 and CDR2 are LGHNA and YSLEER. The CDR3 runs to 15 residues. The CDR3, as DNA: TGCGCCAGCAGCCAAGATACGGGGGCCTACAATGAGCAGTTCTTC. It codes for CASSQDTGAYNEQFF.

V is TRBV7-2 and J is TRBJ1-2; a possible D gene is TRBD1 (5 bases). The V and J ends lost 3 bases and 6 bases respectively, with 14 bases between them. The CDR3 sequence is 14 residues long. Germline lookup yields CDR1 SGHTA and CDR2 FQGNSA. CDR3 bases: TGTGCCAGCAGCTTCACCGGGACTATCGATGGCTACACCTTC. This translates into CASSFTGTIDGYTF. The whole variable domain, remainder taken from reference TRBV7-2 and TRBJ1-2, is GAGVSQSPSNKVTEKGKDVELRCDPISGHTALYWYRQSLGQGLEFLIYFQGNSAPDKSGLPSDRFSAERTGGSVSTLTIQRTQQEDSAVYLCASSFTGTIDGYTFGSGTRLTVV.

The chain couples TRBV27 to TRBJ1-1, with TRBD1 as a possible D gene (5 bases). CDR1 is MNHEY and CDR2 is SMNVEV in the germline V gene (reference sequence). This CDR3 region has 14 residues. With 2 bases removed from V and 2 bases from J, the gap between germline ends came to 9 bases. CDR3 in DNA: TGTGCCAGCAGTTTACGACAGACAAACACTGAAGCTTTCTTT. Translation: CASSLRQTNTEAFF.

The chain employs TRBV18 and TRBJ2-5; D uncertain. The CDR3 sequence is 13 residues long. V lost 2 bases to trimming and J lost 2 bases, with 6 bases between them. CDR1 KGHSH and CDR2 LQKENI come from the germline V gene. DNA for the CDR3: TGTGCCAGCTCACCAAAATCGCAAGAGACCCAGTACTTC. Translated, it gives CASSPKSQETQYF.

V is TRBV6-1 and J is TRBJ2-1; 12 bases fit TRBD2. This CDR3 comprises 19 residues. Germline V lookup: CDR1 MNHNS, CDR2 SASEGT. The J segment lost 0 bases and the V segment lost 4 bases, leaving 10 bases of the junction unmatched. CDR3 region: CASSGPTSGRLDSYNEQFF. CDR3 nucleotide sequence: TGTGCCAGCAGTGGACCGACTAGCGGGAGATTGGACTCCTACAATGAGCAGTTCTTC.

This clone was seen a few times. The sample has other DNA sequences that encode this CDR3 too. V and J are TRBV12-3 or TRBV12-4 and TRBJ1-1; D unresolved. The CDR3 is made up of 13 amino acids. Trimming stripped 3 bases from V and 3 bases from J, with 8 bases between. The CDR3 DNA follows: TGTGCCAGCAGTTTCAAACGGGACACTGAAGCTTTCTTT. It translates to CASSFKRDTEAFF.